This TCR beta chain was found in a study of blood T cell repertoires in COVID-19. Using immunoSEQ multiplex PCR, the repertoire was profiled, and TCRdb retains in-frame clones only, with some absent. The sample holds some 66,000 clones, about 86% seen once. CDR3 length: 12 residues. Germline V gene lookup returns CDR1 WSHSY and CDR2 SAAADI. Germline trimming cut 6 bases from V and 4 bases from J; bases unmatched to any gene: 0. The source material was peripheral blood. This chain uses TRBV10-2 with TRBJ2-1, with TRBD1 identical over 7 bases. This TCR came from a man in his fifties with active COVID-19. The CDR3 loop reads CASRDRYNEQFF. Written as DNA, the CDR3 is TGCGCCAGCAGGGACAGGTACAATGAGCAGTTCTTC.